The following is a T cell receptor beta chain sequence with its context. This clonotype was detected ten times or more. No cognate antigen has been identified for it. No base qualities exist here, and no much larger clone lies one base off it. cDNA was synthesized by template-switch 5'RACE using a primer carrying a 10-nucleotide random unique molecular identifier by which each TCR transcript was tagged. Every sequencing run yielded over 170 million TCR-beta sequences covering 15-18 subjects. The RNeasy kit was used for extraction of total RNA. Using the KAPA Real-time Library Amplification kit, TCR-beta VDJ regions were amplified with primers for the TCR constant region and the 5'RACE anchor. A first PCR added sample indexes and Illumina adaptors, after which a second PCR increased the library yield. The roughly 650 bp TCR product was size-selected on a 2% E-gel SizeSelection system after Ampure bead purification. Before pooling, libraries had their quality checked on a Bioanalyzer, their concentration measured with Qubit, and their quantity determined with the Kapa Library Quantification kit. An Illumina HiSeq 2500 was used to sequence the libraries paired-end at 2 x 150 bp. To increase sequence diversity, about 25-31% phiX was spiked into each library pool. The original pipeline was this. Quality-filtered reads were processed with the UMI-based MiGEC pipeline, which removed over 75% of raw TCR sequences during error correction. VDJ genes were aligned to IMGT germline references, and clonotypes were defined by unique CDR3 amino acid sequence plus V-J genes. Clonal expansion, Shannon diversity and CDR3 relatedness (CalcPairwiseDistances, ClusterSamples) were evaluated with VDJtools, and phylogenetic trees were built with CLCbio workbench. Expanded clones were defined as having at least 8 unique UMIs, based on coefficient-of-variation modelling across technical triplicates. Starting from the raw public reads, TCRdb applied fastp trimming at Q25, assembled clones with MiXCR and retained in-frame beta chains. Each CDR3 protein appears once, grouped with its most common genes and DNA. TCRdb's processing, not the authors', yielded these V and J calls. The sample table shows approximately 47,000 distinct CDR3 sequences, and roughly 13% are seen once. The top ten hold around 10% of the sample.

Reading the label with the study, this specimen's time point is: longitudinal time-point 3. For the unsorted PBMC libraries, 2 million PBMCs were stored in RNAlater at -80 degrees C until RNA extraction and were used to generate the libraries. PBMCs were separated from peripheral blood using Ficoll-Hypaque density gradient centrifugation and then cryopreserved in liquid nitrogen. The sample is drawn from a study of neurological immune-mediated disorders (dated by TCRdb to between 2018 and 2021). About the study as a whole: The study compared peripheral blood TCR-beta repertoires of HTLV-I-associated myelopathy (HAM/TSP) patients, multiple sclerosis patients and healthy controls using UMI-based sequencing. The cohort was made up of approximately 69 subjects, consisting of roughly 15 HAM/TSP patients, about 35 multiple sclerosis patients and roughly 20 healthy controls. The 90 to 120 TCR-beta libraries covered PBMC samples along with longitudinal samples, technical triplicates, and paired sorted CD4+ and CD8+ T-cell subsets. Each longitudinal HAM/TSP and healthy donor was sampled at 3 time-points spaced at roughly 3-45 month intervals.

Overall study results and their limits: No identical CDR3 amino acid sequences were shared among expanded clones across subjects, suggesting private TCR-beta repertoires in all groups. TCR clonal expansion was greatest in HAM/TSP patients and smallest in MS patients, who ranked below even healthy controls.

The source is a male donor with HTLV-1-associated myelopathy (HAM/TSP). Source material: PBMCs.

The DNA is TGTGCCAGCAGCTTATCGGCCGGGAATAACTACGAGCAGTACTTC. It is translated as CASSLSAGNNYEQYF. The sequence links TRBV7-2 to TRBJ2-7; TRBD2 is a weak D gene call, 5 bases matching. V sheds 2 bases and J sheds 3 bases, leaving 14 bases between their ends. Per the germline V gene, SGHTA is the CDR1 and FQGNSA is the CDR2. The CDR3 holds 15 amino acids from the cysteine to the phenylalanine. Just CDR3 DNA is preserved here, 45 bases in frame from base 1.